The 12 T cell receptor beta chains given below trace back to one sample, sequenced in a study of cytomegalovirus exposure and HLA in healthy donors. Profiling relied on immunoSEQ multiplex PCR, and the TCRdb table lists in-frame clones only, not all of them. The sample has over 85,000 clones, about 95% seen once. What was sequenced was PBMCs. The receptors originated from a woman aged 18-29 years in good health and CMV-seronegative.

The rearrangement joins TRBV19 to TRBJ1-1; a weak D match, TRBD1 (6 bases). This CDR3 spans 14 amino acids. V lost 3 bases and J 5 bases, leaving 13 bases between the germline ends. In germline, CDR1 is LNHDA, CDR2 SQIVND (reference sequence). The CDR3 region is CASSMGDTRTEAFF. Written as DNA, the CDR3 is TGTGCCAGTAGTATGGGGGACACAAGGACTGAAGCTTTCTTT.

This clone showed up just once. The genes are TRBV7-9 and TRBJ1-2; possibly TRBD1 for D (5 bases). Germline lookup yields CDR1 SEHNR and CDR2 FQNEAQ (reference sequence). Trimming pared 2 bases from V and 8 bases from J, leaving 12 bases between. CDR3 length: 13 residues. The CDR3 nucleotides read TGTGCCAGCAGCTTATCCAGGGCCTGGGGCTACACCTTC. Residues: CASSLSRAWGYTF.

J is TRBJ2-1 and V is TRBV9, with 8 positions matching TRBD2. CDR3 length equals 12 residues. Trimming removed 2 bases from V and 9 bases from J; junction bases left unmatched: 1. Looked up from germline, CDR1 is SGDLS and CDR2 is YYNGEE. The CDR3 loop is CASSVSGAEQFF. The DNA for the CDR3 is TGTGCCAGCAGCGTTAGCGGGGCTGAGCAGTTCTTC.

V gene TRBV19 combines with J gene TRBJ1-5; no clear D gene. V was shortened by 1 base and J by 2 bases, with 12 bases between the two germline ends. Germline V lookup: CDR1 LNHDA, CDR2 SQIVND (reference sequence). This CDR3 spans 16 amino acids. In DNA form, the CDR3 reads TGTGCCAGTAGTATAGGTGAGAGGCGACGCAATCAGCCCCAGCATTTT. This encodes CASSIGERRRNQPQHF.

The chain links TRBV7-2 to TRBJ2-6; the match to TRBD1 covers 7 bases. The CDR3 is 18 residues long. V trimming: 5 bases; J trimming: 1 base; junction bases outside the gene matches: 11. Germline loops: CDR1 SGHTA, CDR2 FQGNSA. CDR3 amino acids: CASSSRRQGESGANVLTF. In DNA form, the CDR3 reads TGTGCCAGCAGCAGTAGGAGACAGGGTGAGTCTGGGGCCAACGTCCTGACTTTC.

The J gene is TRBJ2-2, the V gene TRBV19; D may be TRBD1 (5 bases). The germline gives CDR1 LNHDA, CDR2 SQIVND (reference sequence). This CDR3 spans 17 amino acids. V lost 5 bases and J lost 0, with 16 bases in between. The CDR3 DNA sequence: TGTGCCAGTAGTCCCCGCCCCGGACATTCGAACACCGGGGAGCTGTTTTTT. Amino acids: CASSPRPGHSNTGELFF.

CDR3 region: CASRDRPGGYTF. CDR3 in DNA: TGTGCCAGCAGAGACAGGCCCGGTGGCTACACCTTC. This rearrangement joins TRBV6-6 to TRBJ1-2; D is possibly TRBD1 (6 bases). V lost 6 bases and J lost 7, with 12 bases in between. This CDR3 is built from 12 residues. The germline CDR1 and CDR2 sequences are MNHNY and SVGAGI (reference sequence).

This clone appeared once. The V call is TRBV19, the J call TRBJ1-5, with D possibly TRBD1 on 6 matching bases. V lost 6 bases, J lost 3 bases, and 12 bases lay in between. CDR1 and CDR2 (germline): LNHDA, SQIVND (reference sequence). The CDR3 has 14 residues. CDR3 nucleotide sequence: TGTGCCAGTAGGCGGAGGACAGCCAATCAGCCCCAGCATTTT. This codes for CASRRRTANQPQHF.

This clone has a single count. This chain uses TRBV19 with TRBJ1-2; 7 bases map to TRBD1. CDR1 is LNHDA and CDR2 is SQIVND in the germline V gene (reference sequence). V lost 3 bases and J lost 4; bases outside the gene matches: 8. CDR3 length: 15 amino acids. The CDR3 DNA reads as TGTGCCAGTAGTATCGGCACAGGGGTATTCTATGGCTACACCTTC. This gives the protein CASSIGTGVFYGYTF.

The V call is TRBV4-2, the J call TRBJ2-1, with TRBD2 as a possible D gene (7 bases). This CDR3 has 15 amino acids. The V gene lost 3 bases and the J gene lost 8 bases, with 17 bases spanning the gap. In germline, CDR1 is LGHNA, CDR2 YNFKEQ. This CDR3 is CASSHRLGEGDEQFF. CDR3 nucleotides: TGTGCCAGCAGCCATCGGCTAGGGGAGGGGGATGAGCAGTTCTTC.

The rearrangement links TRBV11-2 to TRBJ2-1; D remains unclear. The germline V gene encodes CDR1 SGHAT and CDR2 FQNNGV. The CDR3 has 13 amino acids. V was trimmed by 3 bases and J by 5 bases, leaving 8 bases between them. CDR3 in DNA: TGTGCCAGCAGCTTCGACTGGAACAATGAGCAGTTCTTC. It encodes CASSFDWNNEQFF.

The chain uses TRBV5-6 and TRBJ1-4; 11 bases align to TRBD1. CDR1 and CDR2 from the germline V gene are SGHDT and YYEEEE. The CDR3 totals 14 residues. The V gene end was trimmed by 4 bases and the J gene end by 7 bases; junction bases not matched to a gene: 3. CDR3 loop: CASSEDRGPEKLFF. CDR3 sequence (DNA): TGTGCCAGCAGCGAGGACAGGGGGCCTGAAAAACTGTTTTTT.